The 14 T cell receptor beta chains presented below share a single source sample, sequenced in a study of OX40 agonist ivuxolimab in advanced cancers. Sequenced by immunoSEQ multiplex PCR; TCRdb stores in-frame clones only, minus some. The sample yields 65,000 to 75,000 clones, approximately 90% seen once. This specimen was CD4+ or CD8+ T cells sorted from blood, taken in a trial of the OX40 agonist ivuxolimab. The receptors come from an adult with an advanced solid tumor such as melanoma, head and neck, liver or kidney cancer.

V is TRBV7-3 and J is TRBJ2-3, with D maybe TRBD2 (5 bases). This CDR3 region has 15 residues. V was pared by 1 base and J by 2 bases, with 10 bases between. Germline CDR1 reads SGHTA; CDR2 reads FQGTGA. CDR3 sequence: CASSLMVASTDTQYF. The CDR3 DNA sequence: TGTGCCAGCAGCTTAATGGTAGCGTCCACAGATACGCAGTATTTT. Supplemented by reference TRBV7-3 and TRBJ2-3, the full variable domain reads GAGVSQTPSNKVTEKGKYVELRCDPISGHTALYWYRQSLGQGPEFLIYFQGTGAADDSGLPNDRFFAVRPEGSVSTLKIQRTERGDSAVYLCASSLMVASTDTQYFGPGTRLTVL.

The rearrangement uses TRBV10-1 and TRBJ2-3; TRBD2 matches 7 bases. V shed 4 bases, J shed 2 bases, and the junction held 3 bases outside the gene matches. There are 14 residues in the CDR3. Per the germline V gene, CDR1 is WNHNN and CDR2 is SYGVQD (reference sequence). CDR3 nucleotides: TGCGCCAGCAGTGCTAGCGGTACCACAGATACGCAGTATTTT. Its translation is CASSASGTTDTQYF.

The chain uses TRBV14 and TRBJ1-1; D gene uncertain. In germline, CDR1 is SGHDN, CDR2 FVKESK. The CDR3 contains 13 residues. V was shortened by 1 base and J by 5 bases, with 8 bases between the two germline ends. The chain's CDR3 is CASSQVRKTEAFF. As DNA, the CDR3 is TGTGCCAGCAGCCAAGTGAGGAAAACTGAAGCTTTCTTT.

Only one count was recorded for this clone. CDR3 bases: TGTGCCAGCAGTGCCACTCGGCTGGGGATTCAGCCCCAGCATTTT. Its translation: CASSATRLGIQPQHF. The rearrangement joins TRBV6-5 to TRBJ1-5; D unresolved. Germline assignment: CDR1 MNHEY and CDR2 SVGAGI. This CDR3 comprises 15 residues. Trimming cost V 5 bases and J 6 bases, with 17 bases left between them.

CDR3 loop: CASSRAGLSYEQYF. CDR3 DNA: TGTGCCAGTAGTCGCGCGGGTTTGTCCTACGAGCAGTACTTC. The chain uses TRBV19 and TRBJ2-7, with a possible D match to TRBD2 (5 bases). The CDR3 is 14 residues long. V shed 5 bases and J shed 1 base, with 12 bases lying between them. Per the germline V gene, CDR1 is LNHDA and CDR2 is SQIVND (reference sequence).

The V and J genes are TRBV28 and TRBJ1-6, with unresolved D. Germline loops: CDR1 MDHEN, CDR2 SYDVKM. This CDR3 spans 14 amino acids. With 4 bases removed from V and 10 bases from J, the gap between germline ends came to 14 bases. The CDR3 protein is CASSSGQSRSPLHF. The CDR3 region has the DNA TGTGCCAGCAGTTCAGGCCAGTCTAGGTCACCCCTCCACTTT.

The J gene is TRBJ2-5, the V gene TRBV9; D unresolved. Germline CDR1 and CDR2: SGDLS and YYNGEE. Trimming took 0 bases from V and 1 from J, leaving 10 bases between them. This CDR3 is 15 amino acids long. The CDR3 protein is CASSVVGGSQETQYF. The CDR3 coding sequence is TGTGCCAGCAGCGTAGTAGGCGGCTCCCAAGAGACCCAGTACTTC.

For the CDR3, the DNA is TGCGCCAGCAGCCAAGGACTAGCCGTCCGCGAGCTGTTTTTT. This codes for CASSQGLAVRELFF. The rearrangement joins TRBV4-3 to TRBJ2-2; 7 positions match TRBD2. Losses at the gene ends were 1 base for V and 11 bases for J; bases not matched to a gene: 7. The CDR3 is made up of 14 amino acids. The germline gives CDR1 LGHNA, CDR2 YSLEER.

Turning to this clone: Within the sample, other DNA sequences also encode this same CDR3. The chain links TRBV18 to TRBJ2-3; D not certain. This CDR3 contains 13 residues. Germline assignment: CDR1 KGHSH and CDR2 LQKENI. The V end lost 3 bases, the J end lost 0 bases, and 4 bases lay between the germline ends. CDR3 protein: CASSPPSTDTQYF. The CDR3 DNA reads TGTGCCAGCTCACCGCCTAGCACAGATACGCAGTATTTT.

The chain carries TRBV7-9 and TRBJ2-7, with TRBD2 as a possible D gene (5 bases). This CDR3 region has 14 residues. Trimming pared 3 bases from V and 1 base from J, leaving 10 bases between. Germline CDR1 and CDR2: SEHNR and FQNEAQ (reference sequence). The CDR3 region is CASSFRTESYEQYF. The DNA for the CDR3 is TGTGCCAGCAGCTTCAGGACTGAATCCTACGAGCAGTACTTC.

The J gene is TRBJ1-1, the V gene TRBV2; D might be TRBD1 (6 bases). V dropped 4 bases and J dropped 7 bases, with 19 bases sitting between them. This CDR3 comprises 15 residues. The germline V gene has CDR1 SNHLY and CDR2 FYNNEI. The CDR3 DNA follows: TGTGCCAGCAGTGGAGTAGCAGGGGAATTGAGTGAAGCTTTCTTT. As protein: CASSGVAGELSEAFF.

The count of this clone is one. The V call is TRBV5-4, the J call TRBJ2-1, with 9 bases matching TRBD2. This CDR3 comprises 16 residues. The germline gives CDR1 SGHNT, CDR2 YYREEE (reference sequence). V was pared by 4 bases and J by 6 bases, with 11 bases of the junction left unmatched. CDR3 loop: CASSPAGGRAGNEQFF. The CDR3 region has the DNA TGTGCCAGCAGCCCCGCGGGCGGGAGGGCCGGCAATGAGCAGTTCTTC.

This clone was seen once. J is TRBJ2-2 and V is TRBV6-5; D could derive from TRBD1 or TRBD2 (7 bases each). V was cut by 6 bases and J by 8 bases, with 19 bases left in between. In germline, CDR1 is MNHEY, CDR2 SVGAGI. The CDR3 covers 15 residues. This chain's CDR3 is CASSPPRQGGGELFF. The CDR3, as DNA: TGTGCCAGCAGCCCTCCTCGACAGGGAGGGGGGGAGCTGTTTTTT.

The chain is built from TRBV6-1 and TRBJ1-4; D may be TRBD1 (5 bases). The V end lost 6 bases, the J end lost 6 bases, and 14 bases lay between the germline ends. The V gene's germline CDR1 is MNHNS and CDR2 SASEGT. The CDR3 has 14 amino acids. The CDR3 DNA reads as TGTGCCAGCAGATCAGCAGGGAGTGATGAAAAACTGTTTTTT. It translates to CASRSAGSDEKLFF.